This T cell receptor (beta chain) was identified during a study of T cell repertoires in cytomegalovirus infection. Study summary: Indicated by public TCR beta signatures were CMV infection and matching HLA type.

J was trimmed by 1 base and V by 6 bases; bases with no gene match: 11. The CDR3 is made up of 16 amino acids. TCRdb redid the calling of the reads with MiXCR, one entry per CDR3 protein. The sample carries 500,000 to 600,000 distinct CDR3 sequences, 16% recorded once. The sample consisted of CD8+ T cells from PBMCs. This TCR was sampled from a human donor in good health (CMV status not recorded). Some clones in this sample may be carry-over from other donors' samples. V usage is TRBV12-3 or TRBV12-4 and J usage is TRBJ2-7; 8 bases fit TRBD1. As DNA, the CDR3 is TGTGCCAGCAGCTTATCAACTAACAGGGGGTCCTACGAGCAGTACTTC. This encodes CASSLSTNRGSYEQYF.